This is a list of T cell receptor beta chains from one sample in a study of blood T cell repertoires in COVID-19. The assay was immunoSEQ multiplex PCR, and TCRdb's table has in-frame clones only and misses some. This sample has 130,000 or so clones, with around 86% found just once. Sequenced material: PBMCs or T cells enriched from blood (not recorded which). The receptors originated from a man aged 25 to 40 who had recovered from COVID-19. CDR3s include the opening cysteine and the closing phenylalanine or tryptophan. A D gene is named only where the DNA matches it firmly. Clone sizes are given selectively: once, few, many, or a class where the clone is expanded.

d_call clone_size j_call v_call cdr3_nt cdr3_aa
TRBD1 - TRBJ1-3 TRBV3-1/TRBV3-2 TGTGCCAGCAGCCGGGGACAGCACTCTGGAAACACCATATATTTT CASSRGQHSGNTIYF
TRBD1 - TRBJ2-7 TRBV18 TGTGCCAGCTCATTTACAGGGGCAGGGGAGCAGTACTTC CASSFTGAGEQYF
TRBD2 - TRBJ2-1 TRBV27 TGTGCCAGCAGCCCGGGACTAGCGGAACGCAATGAGCAGTTCTTC CASSPGLAERNEQFF
- - TRBJ2-2 TRBV11-1 TGTGCCAGCAGCCGGGACTGGATCACCGGGGAGCTGTTTTTT CASSRDWITGELFF
- - TRBJ2-1 TRBV5-5 TGTGCCAGCAGCTGGAACGGGGATGAGCAGTTCTTC CASSWNGDEQFF
- - TRBJ1-4 TRBV19 TGTGCCACCCACTATAAAAAACTGTTTTTT CATHYKKLFF
- - TRBJ2-5 TRBV3-1/TRBV3-2 TGTGCCAGCAGCCAAGATAGAAAGACCCAGTACTTC CASSQDRKTQYF
TRBD1 - TRBJ2-2 TRBV11-2 TGTGCCAGCAGCTTATCAGGGGGCCACACCGGGGAGCTGTTTTTT CASSLSGGHTGELFF
- - TRBJ2-2 TRBV11-2 TGTGCCAGCAGCTCGCTAGCAGCGAACACCGGGGAGCTGTTTTTT CASSSLAANTGELFF
TRBD2 once TRBJ2-1 TRBV25-1 TGTGCCAGCGAGCGGGAGGGCAGATACAATGAGCAGTTCTTC CASEREGRYNEQFF
TRBD1 - TRBJ1-5 TRBV19 TGTGCCAGTACCCCCCGGGGACAGGGTCTTCAGCCCCAGCATTTT CASTPRGQGLQPQHF
- once TRBJ1-4 TRBV3-1/TRBV3-2 TGTGCCAGCAGCTTAAATTCGGGGGGCCGGGGTGAAAAACTGTTTTTT CASSLNSGGRGEKLFF
TRBD1 - TRBJ1-1 TRBV2 TGTGCCAGCCAAGGACAGGGGGCGAGAATGAACACTGAAGCTTTCTTT CASQGQGARMNTEAFF
TRBD2 few TRBJ2-3 TRBV5-1 TGCGCCAGCAGCTCGGGACTAGCGGGATTCACAGATACGCAGTATTTT CASSSGLAGFTDTQYF
TRBD2 - TRBJ2-2 TRBV7-2 TGTGCCAGCAGCCCTAGCGGGGGAGGTAACACCGGGGAGCTGTTTTTT CASSPSGGGNTGELFF
- - TRBJ1-1 TRBV27 TGTGCCAGCAGTCCCCTTGGCGGGAGCACTGAAGCTTTCTTT CASSPLGGSTEAFF
TRBD1 - TRBJ1-2 TRBV27 TGTGCCAGCAGAGGGACAGGGGGCGTCTATGGCTACACCTTC CASRGTGGVYGYTF
TRBD2 - TRBJ2-2 TRBV24-1 TGTGCCACCAGTGACTCAGGGCTAGCGGGGGGCGCGAACACCGGGGAGCTGTTTTTT CATSDSGLAGGANTGELFF
- - TRBJ2-1 TRBV29-1 TGCAGCGTTGCCCTTAGCTCCTACAATGAGCAGTTCTTC CSVALSSYNEQFF
- - TRBJ1-5 TRBV2 TGTGCCAGCAGTTTACAGGGAGCTCAGCCCCAGCATTTT CASSLQGAQPQHF
TRBD1 - TRBJ1-1 TRBV5-1 TGCGCCAGCAGCCTGGGAACAGGGGGCGAAGCTTTCTTT CASSLGTGGEAFF
- - TRBJ2-3 TRBV6-5 TGTGCCACCGCCGGGGGAGACGATACGCAGTATTTT CATAGGDDTQYF
- - TRBJ2-7 TRBV11-2 TGTGCCAGCAGCTTAGATACCCTAACCGAGCAGTACTTC CASSLDTLTEQYF
TRBD2 - TRBJ2-5 TRBV6-6 TGTGCCAGCAGTCCAAATAGCGGGCCCCAAGAGACCCAGTACTTC CASSPNSGPQETQYF
TRBD1 few TRBJ1-2 TRBV3-1/TRBV3-2 TGTGCCAGCAGCCAAGTGACAGGGGGGCAAGCTAACTATGGCTACACCTTC CASSQVTGGQANYGYTF
- - TRBJ2-2 TRBV27 TGTGCCAGCAGACCGCGGGGCTTGGGCACCGGGGAGCTGTTTTTT CASRPRGLGTGELFF
- - TRBJ1-1 TRBV5-1 TGCGCCAGCAGCTTGGCGGGGTTGGCTTTCTTT CASSLAGLAFF
TRBD1 once TRBJ2-1 TRBV5-7 TGTGCCAGCAGCTTCGGACAGGAGTACAATGAGCAGTTCTTC CASSFGQEYNEQFF
- - TRBJ1-1 TRBV7-9 TGTGCCAGCAGCTTTCCCAGAGGGACTGAAGCTTTCTTT CASSFPRGTEAFF
- - TRBJ2-3 TRBV5-4 TGTGCCAGCAGCTTCGGGGTGGATACGCAGTATTTT CASSFGVDTQYF
TRBD2 - TRBJ2-1 TRBV6-5 TGTGCCAGCAGTTACCTGGGACTAGCGGATGAGCAGTTCTTC CASSYLGLADEQFF
TRBD2 - TRBJ2-1 TRBV6-4 TGTGCCAGCAGTGAAGGTTTGGTACTAGCGGGAGACAATGAGCAGTTCTTC CASSEGLVLAGDNEQFF
TRBD1 - TRBJ2-7 TRBV7-9 TGTGCCAGCAGCAGCTGGGACAGGGTGGACGAGCAGTACTTC CASSSWDRVDEQYF
- few TRBJ1-1 TRBV11-1 TGTGCCAGCAGCCGGACAGATTACACTGAAGCTTTCTTT CASSRTDYTEAFF
- - TRBJ1-1 TRBV29-1 TGCAGCGTTGAAGATTCTTCGCAGGTCTACGTGAACACTGAAGCTTTCTTT CSVEDSSQVYVNTEAFF
TRBD2 - TRBJ2-7 TRBV6-9 TGTGCCAGCAGTTCGAGCGGGATCTACTACGAGCAGTACTTC CASSSSGIYYEQYF
TRBD1 - TRBJ1-5 TRBV11-2 TGTGCCAGCAGCCTATGGACAGGGGGATCGCCCCAGCATTTT CASSLWTGGSPQHF
- - TRBJ1-3 TRBV10-3 TGTGCCATCGGCATTCCCCCCCCGTCGTCTGGAAACACCATATATTTT CAIGIPPPSSGNTIYF
- - TRBJ2-5 TRBV10-3 TGTGCCATCAGTGTCTCGGGACAAGAGACCCAGTACTTC CAISVSGQETQYF
- - TRBJ1-2 TRBV5-1 TGCGCCAGCAGCTTGGGTAATAACTATGGCTACACCTTC CASSLGNNYGYTF
TRBD1 - TRBJ1-2 TRBV19 TGTGCCAGTAGTATAGGTTGGACAGGGAGTGACTATGGCTACACCTTC CASSIGWTGSDYGYTF
TRBD2 - TRBJ2-1 TRBV5-1 TGCGCCAGCCTCGGACTAGCGGGGGGTCCCCGGAATGAGCAGTTCTTC CASLGLAGGPRNEQFF
TRBD2 - TRBJ2-1 TRBV2 TGTGCCAGCTTGGGACTAGCGGGGGACCGATACAATGAGCAGTTCTTC CASLGLAGDRYNEQFF
TRBD2 - TRBJ2-1 TRBV18 TGTGCCAGCTCACCAAAGAGGACTAGCGGGACTGGGGGTGAGCAGTTCTTC CASSPKRTSGTGGEQFF
TRBD1 once TRBJ1-2 TRBV12-5 TGTGCTAGTGGGACAGGGGAGAAATATGGCTACACCTTC CASGTGEKYGYTF
TRBD1 once TRBJ2-3 TRBV7-9 TGTGCCAGCAGCGACAGGGCCCCAGATACGCAGTATTTT CASSDRAPDTQYF
- few TRBJ2-7 TRBV20-1 TGCAGTGCTAGTCCCATCGGCGGACAGTCCTACGAGCAGTACTTC CSASPIGGQSYEQYF
TRBD1 - TRBJ1-2 TRBV28 TGTGCCAGCAGTTCTCCACGACCGATCCCGGGACAGGGAGTAGGCTATGGCTACACCTTC CASSSPRPIPGQGVGYGYTF
- few TRBJ2-4 TRBV7-8 TGTGCCAGCAGCTTATTTATCCCAGGAGCCAAAAACATTCAGTACTTC CASSLFIPGAKNIQYF
TRBD1 - TRBJ1-2 TRBV10-3 TGTGCCATCAGAGGGGGCCCGGGTGGGGGCTACACCTTC CAIRGGPGGGYTF
- - TRBJ1-5 TRBV19 TGTGCCAGTAGTTCGGACAGCCATCCTAGGCCCCAGCATTTT CASSSDSHPRPQHF